A selection of T cell receptor beta chains follows, all from one sample in a study of cytomegalovirus exposure and HLA in healthy donors. Profiled with immunoSEQ multiplex PCR; TCRdb holds only in-frame clones, not every one. The sample includes 100,000 to 150,000 clones, approximately 78% of them seen just once. Specimen: PBMCs. These receptors originate from a young man in good health and CMV-seropositive. Both conserved end residues are part of each CDR3. A D gene is named only where the DNA matches it firmly. Clone sizes are given selectively: once, few, many, or a class where the clone is expanded.

v_call: TRBV7-6
j_call: TRBJ1-5
d_call: TRBD1
clone_size: NA
cdr3_nt: TGTGCCAGCAGCGGGGGACAGGGTAGGCAGCCCCAGCATTTT
cdr3_aa: CASSGGQGRQPQHF

v_call: TRBV4-1
j_call: TRBJ2-1
d_call: TRBD2
clone_size: NA
cdr3_nt: TGCGCCAGCAGCCAAGGGAAGGGGACTAGGGCCTACAATGAGCAGTTCTTC
cdr3_aa: CASSQGKGTRAYNEQFF

v_call: TRBV28
j_call: TRBJ1-5
d_call: NA
clone_size: NA
cdr3_nt: TGTGCCAGCAGGGTACCAGGGAGCAATCAGCCCCAGCATTTT
cdr3_aa: CASRVPGSNQPQHF

v_call: TRBV6-5
j_call: TRBJ1-3
d_call: TRBD1
clone_size: NA
cdr3_nt: TGTGCCAGCAGTTATTCTGACAGGGGCGGAAACACCATATATTTT
cdr3_aa: CASSYSDRGGNTIYF

v_call: TRBV6-5
j_call: TRBJ2-7
d_call: NA
clone_size: NA
cdr3_nt: TGTGCCAGCAGTTACCCCAGCAGGGCCCCCTACGAGCAGTACTTC
cdr3_aa: CASSYPSRAPYEQYF

v_call: TRBV4-2
j_call: TRBJ2-1
d_call: TRBD2
clone_size: NA
cdr3_nt: TGTGCCAGCAGCCAATGGGTCGGGGGAGGGGATGAGCAGTTCTTC
cdr3_aa: CASSQWVGGGDEQFF

v_call: TRBV6-4
j_call: TRBJ1-2
d_call: NA
clone_size: NA
cdr3_nt: TGTGCCAGCAGGGAGCGGGGGGGCTATGGCTACACCTTC
cdr3_aa: CASRERGGYGYTF

v_call: TRBV7-2
j_call: TRBJ1-4
d_call: NA
clone_size: few
cdr3_nt: TGTGCCAGCAGGCGGCCGGAGAATGAAAAACTGTTTTTT
cdr3_aa: CASRRPENEKLFF

v_call: TRBV7-7
j_call: TRBJ2-2
d_call: NA
clone_size: NA
cdr3_nt: TGTGCTAGCAGCACTACGGGCGGGGAGCTGTTTTTT
cdr3_aa: CASSTTGGELFF

v_call: TRBV19
j_call: TRBJ1-5
d_call: NA
clone_size: NA
cdr3_nt: TGTGCCAGTACTCTTCGGAGGGGCCGAGATCAGCCCCAGCATTTT
cdr3_aa: CASTLRRGRDQPQHF

v_call: TRBV9
j_call: TRBJ2-1
d_call: NA
clone_size: NA
cdr3_nt: TGTGCCAGCAGCGTAGCAGAGCGCCCCACTGAGCAGTTCTTC
cdr3_aa: CASSVAERPTEQFF